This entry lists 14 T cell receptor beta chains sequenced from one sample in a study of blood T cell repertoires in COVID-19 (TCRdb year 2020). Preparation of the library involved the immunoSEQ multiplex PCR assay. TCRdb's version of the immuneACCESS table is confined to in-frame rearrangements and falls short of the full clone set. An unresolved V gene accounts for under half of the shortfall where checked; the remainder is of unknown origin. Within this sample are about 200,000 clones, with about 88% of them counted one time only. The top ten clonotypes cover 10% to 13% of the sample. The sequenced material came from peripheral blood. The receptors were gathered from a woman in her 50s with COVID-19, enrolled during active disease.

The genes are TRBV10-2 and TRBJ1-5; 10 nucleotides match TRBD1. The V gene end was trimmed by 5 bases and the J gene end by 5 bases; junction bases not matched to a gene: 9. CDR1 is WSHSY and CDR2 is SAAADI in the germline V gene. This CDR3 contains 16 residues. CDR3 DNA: TGCGCCAGCAGTCGGTGGACAGGGGGGAAGCATCAGCCCCAGCATTTT. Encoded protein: CASSRWTGGKHQPQHF.

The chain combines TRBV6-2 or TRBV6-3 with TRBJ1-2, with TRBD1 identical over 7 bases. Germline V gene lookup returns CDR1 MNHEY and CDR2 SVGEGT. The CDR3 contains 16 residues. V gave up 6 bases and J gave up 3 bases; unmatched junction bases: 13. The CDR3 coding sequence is TGTGCCAGCAGCCCTGGTCCGGGACAGACCGACTATGGCTACACCTTC. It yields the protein CASSPGPGQTDYGYTF.

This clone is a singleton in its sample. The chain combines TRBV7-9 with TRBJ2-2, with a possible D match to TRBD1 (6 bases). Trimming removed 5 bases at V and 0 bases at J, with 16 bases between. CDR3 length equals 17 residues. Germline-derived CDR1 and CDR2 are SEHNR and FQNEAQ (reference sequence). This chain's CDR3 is CASSRPQGIPNTGELFF. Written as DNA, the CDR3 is TGTGCCAGCAGCAGACCGCAGGGGATCCCGAACACCGGGGAGCTGTTTTTT.

The CDR3 DNA reads as TGTGCCACCACGGATTACAGGCTCCTCCATAGGCACTGTGGCTACACCTTC. Translation: CATTDYRLLHRHCGYTF. The chain recombines TRBV6-4 with TRBJ1-2; maybe TRBD1 (5 bases). Germline V CDR1 and CDR2: MRHNA, SNTAGT. This CDR3 is 17 amino acids long. V was clipped by 10 bases and J by 7 bases, with 31 bases between them.

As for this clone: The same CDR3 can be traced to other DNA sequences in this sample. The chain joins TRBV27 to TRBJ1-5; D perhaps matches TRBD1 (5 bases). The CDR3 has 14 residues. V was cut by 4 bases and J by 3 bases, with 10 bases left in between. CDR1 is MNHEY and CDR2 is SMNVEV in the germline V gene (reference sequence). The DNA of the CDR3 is TGTGCCAGCAGTTATAGGGGTCCCAATCAGCCCCAGCATTTT. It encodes CASSYRGPNQPQHF.

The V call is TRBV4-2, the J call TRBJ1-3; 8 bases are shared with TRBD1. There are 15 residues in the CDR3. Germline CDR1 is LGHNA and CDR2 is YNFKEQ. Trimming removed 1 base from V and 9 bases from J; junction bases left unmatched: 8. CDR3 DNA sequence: TGTGCCAGCAGCCAAGGGGACAGGTCCGAGCTCACCATATATTTT. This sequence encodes CASSQGDRSELTIYF.

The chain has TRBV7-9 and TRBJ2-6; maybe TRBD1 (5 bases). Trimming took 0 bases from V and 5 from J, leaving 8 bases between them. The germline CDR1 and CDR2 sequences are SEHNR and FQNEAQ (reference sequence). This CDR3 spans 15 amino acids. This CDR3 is CASSLARGRANVLTF. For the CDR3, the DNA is TGTGCCAGCAGCTTAGCTAGGGGTAGGGCCAACGTCCTGACTTTC.

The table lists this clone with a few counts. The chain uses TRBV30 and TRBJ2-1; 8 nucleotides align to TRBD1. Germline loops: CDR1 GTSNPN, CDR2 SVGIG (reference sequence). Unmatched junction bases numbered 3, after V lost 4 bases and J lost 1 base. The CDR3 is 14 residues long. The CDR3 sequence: CAWTRQGSYNEQFF. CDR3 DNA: TGTGCCTGGACTCGACAGGGGTCCTACAATGAGCAGTTCTTC.

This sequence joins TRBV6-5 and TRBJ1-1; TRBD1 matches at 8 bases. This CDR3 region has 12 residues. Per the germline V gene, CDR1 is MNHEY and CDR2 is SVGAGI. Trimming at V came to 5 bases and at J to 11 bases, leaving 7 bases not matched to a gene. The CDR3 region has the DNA TGTGCCAGCAGTAACACAGGGGGGACGGCTTTCTTT. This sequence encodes CASSNTGGTAFF.

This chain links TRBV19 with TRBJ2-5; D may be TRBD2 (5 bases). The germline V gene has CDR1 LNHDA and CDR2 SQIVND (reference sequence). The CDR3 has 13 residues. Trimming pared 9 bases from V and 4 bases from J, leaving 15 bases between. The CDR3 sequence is CASRAASGETQYF. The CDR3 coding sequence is TGTGCCAGCCGGGCCGCGAGCGGAGAGACCCAGTACTTC.

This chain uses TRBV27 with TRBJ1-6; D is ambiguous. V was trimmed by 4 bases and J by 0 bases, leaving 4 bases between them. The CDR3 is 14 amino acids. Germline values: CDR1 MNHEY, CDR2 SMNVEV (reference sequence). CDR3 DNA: TGTGCCAGCAGTTACAGCTCCTATAATTCACCCCTCCACTTT. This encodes CASSYSSYNSPLHF.

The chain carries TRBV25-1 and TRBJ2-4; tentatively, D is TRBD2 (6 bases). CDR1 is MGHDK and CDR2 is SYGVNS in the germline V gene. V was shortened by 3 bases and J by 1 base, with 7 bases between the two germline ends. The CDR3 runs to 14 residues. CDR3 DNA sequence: TGTGCCAGCAGTGAGGAGGGGGCCAAAAACATTCAGTACTTC. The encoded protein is CASSEEGAKNIQYF.

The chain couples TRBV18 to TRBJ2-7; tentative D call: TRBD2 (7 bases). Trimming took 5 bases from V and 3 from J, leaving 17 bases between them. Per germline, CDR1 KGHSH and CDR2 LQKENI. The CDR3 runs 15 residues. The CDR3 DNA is TGTGCCAGCTCATTGGGAGGGCAGGGGTTCTACGAGCAGTACGTC. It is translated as CASSLGGQGFYEQYV.

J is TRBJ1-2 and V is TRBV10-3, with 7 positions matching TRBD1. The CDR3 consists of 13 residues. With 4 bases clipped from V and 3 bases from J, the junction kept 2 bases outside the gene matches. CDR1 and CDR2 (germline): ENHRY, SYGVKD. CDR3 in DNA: TGTGCCATCAGTGCCCAGGGGGACTATGGCTACACCTTC. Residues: CAISAQGDYGYTF.